This T cell receptor beta chain was recovered during a study of T cell changes during pregnancy in multiple sclerosis. The CDR3 spans 15 residues. CDR1 is KGHSH, CDR2 LQKENI, per germline. The V and J ends lost 3 bases and 6 bases respectively, with 17 bases between them. Only in-frame clones appear in the TCRdb table, and some are missing; sequencing was by immunoSEQ multiplex PCR. The profile covers approximately 52,000 clones, with 88% appearing a single time and 1.2% taken by the ten largest. This receptor was identified in a female donor with multiple sclerosis, enrolled in a pregnancy study. The sequencing here drew on CD4+ T cells from peripheral blood mononuclear cells, taken in the second trimester of pregnancy. The chain recombines TRBV18 with TRBJ1-1; tentatively, D is TRBD1 (5 bases). CDR3 amino acids: CASSPFKGFEAEAFF. As DNA, the CDR3 is TGTGCCAGCTCACCTTTTAAGGGGTTTGAGGCTGAAGCTTTCTTT.